This T cell receptor (beta chain) comes out of a study of shared clonotypes between healthy human individuals. Only in-frame clones appear in the TCRdb table, and some are missing; sequencing was by immunoSEQ multiplex PCR. The data contain around 440,000 clones, roughly 80% of them singletons. The trim removed 10 bases at V and 4 bases at J, leaving 4 bases unmatched. This CDR3 is 12 amino acids long. Germline CDR1 and CDR2: SNHLY and FYNNEI. This TCR came from a woman between 35 and 50 years old in good health. Some clones in this sample may be carry-over from other donors' samples. This chain links TRBV2 with TRBJ2-7; 10 bases agree with TRBD2. Sequencing used PBMCs. The CDR3 coding sequence is TGTGCCACGGGACTAGCGCGATACGAGCAGTACTTC. This codes for CATGLARYEQYF.